The present T cell receptor (beta chain) was sequenced within a study of blood T cells in healthy people across ages. Study conclusions and caveats: Expanded clonotype changes were possibly confounded by unknown donor CMV status.

Combining a sample-barcoded 5' primer with a J-beta primer mix, a second PCR ran for roughly 7 to 11 cycles. TCRdb analysed the 5' RACE reads with MiXCR anew, one entry per CDR3 protein. The sample has approximately 600,000 distinct CDR3 sequences, around three fifths seen once. The CDR3 is made up of 13 amino acids. Germline-derived CDR1 and CDR2 are MNHNS and SASEGT. V lost 10 bases and J 12 bases, leaving 23 bases between the germline ends. In regard to this clonotype: Its specificity is not known.

Input material: blood. The origin of this receptor is a man in his 60s in good health. The chain joins TRBV6-1 to TRBJ2-3; D is possibly TRBD1 or TRBD2 (6 bases each). CDR3 protein: CATITGAQGRQYF. The CDR3 region has the DNA TGTGCCACCATAACGGGAGCCCAGGGGCGTCAGTATTTT.